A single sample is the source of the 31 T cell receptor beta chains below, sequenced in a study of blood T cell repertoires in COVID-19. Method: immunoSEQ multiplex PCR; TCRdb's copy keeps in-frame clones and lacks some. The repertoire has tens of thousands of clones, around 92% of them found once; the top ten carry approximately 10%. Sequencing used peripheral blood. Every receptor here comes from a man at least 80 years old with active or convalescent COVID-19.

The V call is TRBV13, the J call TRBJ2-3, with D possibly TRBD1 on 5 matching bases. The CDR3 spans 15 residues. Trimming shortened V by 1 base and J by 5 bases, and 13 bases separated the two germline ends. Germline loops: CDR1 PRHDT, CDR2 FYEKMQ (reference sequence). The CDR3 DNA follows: TGTGCCAGCAGCTTAGCTGGGGCCGGTGGAGATACGCAGTATTTT. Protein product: CASSLAGAGGDTQYF. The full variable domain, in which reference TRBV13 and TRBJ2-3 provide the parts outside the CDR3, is AAGVIQSPRHLIKEKRETATLKCYPIPRHDTVYWYQQGPGQDPQFLISFYEKMQSDKGSIPDRFSAQQFSDYHSELNMSSLELGDSALYFCASSLAGAGGDTQYFGPGTRLTVL.

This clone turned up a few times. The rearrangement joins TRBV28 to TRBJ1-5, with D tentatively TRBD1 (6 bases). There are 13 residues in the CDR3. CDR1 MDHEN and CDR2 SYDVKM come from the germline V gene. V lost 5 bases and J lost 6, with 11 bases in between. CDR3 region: CASSRDIVQPQHF. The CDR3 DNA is TGTGCCAGCAGTAGGGACATCGTTCAGCCCCAGCATTTT. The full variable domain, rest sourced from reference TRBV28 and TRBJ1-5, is DVKVTQSSRYLVKRTGEKVFLECVQDMDHENMFWYRQDPGLGLRLIYFSYDVKMKEKGDIPEGYSVSREKKERFSLILESASTNQTSMYLCASSRDIVQPQHFGDGTRLSIL.

The chain's CDR3 is CASGMTSGGAGEQFF. As DNA, the CDR3 is TGTGCCAGCGGGATGACTAGCGGGGGGGCCGGTGAGCAGTTCTTC. This sequence joins TRBV7-6 and TRBJ2-1; 14 nucleotides match TRBD2. This CDR3 has 15 residues. V gave up 8 bases and J gave up 9 bases; unmatched junction bases: 9. The germline CDR1 and CDR2 sequences are SGHVS and FNYEAQ.

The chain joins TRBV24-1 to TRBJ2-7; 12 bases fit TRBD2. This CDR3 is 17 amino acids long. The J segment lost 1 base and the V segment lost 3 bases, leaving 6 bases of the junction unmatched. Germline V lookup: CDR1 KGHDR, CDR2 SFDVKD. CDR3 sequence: CATSDLAGGPRSYEQYF. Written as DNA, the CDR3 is TGTGCCACCAGTGATCTAGCGGGGGGGCCTCGGTCCTACGAGCAGTACTTC.

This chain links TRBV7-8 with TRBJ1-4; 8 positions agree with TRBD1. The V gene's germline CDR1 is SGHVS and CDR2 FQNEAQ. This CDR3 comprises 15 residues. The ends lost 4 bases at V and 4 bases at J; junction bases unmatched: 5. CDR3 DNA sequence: TGTGCCAGCAGCTCGACAGGGGTCTTTAATGAAAAACTGTTTTTT. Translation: CASSSTGVFNEKLFF.

CDR3 DNA: TGTGCCAGCAGCCCGCCGGGAGCGGGGGAGCAGTACTTC. Translating gives CASSPPGAGEQYF. The V and J genes are TRBV7-2 and TRBJ2-7; TRBD2 matches at 7 bases. Trimming at V came to 5 bases and at J to 7 bases, leaving 8 bases not matched to a gene. The CDR3 loop spans 13 amino acids. The V gene's germline CDR1 is SGHTA and CDR2 FQGNSA.

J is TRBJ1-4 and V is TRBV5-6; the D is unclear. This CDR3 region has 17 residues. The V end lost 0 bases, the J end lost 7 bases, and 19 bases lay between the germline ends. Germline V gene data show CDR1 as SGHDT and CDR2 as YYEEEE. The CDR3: CASSLAAWRVGTEKLFF. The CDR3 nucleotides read TGTGCCAGCAGCTTGGCCGCTTGGAGGGTGGGTACTGAAAAACTGTTTTTT.

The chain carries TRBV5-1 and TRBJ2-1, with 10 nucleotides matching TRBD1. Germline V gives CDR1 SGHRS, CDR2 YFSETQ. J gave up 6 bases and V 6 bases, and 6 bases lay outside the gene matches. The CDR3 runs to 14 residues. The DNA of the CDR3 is TGCGCCAGCAACCCGGGACAGGGGTTCAATGAGCAGTTCTTC. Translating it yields CASNPGQGFNEQFF.

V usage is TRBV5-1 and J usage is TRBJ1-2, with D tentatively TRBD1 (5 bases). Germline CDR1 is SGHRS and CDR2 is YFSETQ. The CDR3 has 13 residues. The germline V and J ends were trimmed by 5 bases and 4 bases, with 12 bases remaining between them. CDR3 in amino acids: CASSSTVVYGYTF. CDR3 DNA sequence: TGCGCCAGCAGTTCGACAGTCGTCTATGGCTACACCTTC.

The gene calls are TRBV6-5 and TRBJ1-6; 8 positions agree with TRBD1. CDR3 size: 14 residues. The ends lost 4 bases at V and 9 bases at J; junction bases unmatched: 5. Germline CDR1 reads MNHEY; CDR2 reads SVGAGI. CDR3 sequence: CASSSDRGTSPLHF. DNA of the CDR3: TGTGCCAGCAGTTCCGACAGGGGCACTTCACCCCTCCACTTT.

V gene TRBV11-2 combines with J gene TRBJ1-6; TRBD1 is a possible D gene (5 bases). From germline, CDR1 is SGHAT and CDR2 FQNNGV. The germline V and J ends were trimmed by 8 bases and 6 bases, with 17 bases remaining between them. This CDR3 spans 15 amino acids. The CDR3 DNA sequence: TGTGCCAGCCACCCTGGCGGGGGTGGTAATTCACCCCTCCACTTT. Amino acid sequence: CASHPGGGGNSPLHF. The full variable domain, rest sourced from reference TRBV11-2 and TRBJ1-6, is EAGVAQSPRYKIIEKRQSVAFWCNPISGHATLYWYQQILGQGPKLLIQFQNNGVVDDSQLPKDRFSAERLKGVDSTLKIQPAKLEDSAVYLCASHPGGGGNSPLHFGNGTRLTVT.

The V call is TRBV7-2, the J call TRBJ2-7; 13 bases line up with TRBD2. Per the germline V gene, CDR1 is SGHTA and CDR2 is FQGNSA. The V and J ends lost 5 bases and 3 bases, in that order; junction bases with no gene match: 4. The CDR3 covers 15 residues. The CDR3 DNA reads TGTGCCAGCAGCAGAGGGACTAGCGGGATCTACGAGCAGTACTTC. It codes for CASSRGTSGIYEQYF. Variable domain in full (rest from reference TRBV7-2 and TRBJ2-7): GAGVSQSPSNKVTEKGKDVELRCDPISGHTALYWYRQSLGQGLEFLIYFQGNSAPDKSGLPSDRFSAERTGGSVSTLTIQRTQQEDSAVYLCASSRGTSGIYEQYFGPGTRLTVT.

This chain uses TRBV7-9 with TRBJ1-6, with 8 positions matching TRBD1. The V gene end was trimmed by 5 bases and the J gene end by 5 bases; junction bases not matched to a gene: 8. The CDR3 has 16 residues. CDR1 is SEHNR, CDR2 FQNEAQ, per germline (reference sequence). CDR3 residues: CASSQDRVGDNSPLHF. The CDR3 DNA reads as TGTGCCAGCAGCCAGGACAGGGTAGGAGATAATTCACCCCTCCACTTT. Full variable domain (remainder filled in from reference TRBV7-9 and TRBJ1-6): DTGVSQNPRHKITKRGQNVTFRCDPISEHNRLYWYRQTLGQGPEFLTYFQNEAQLEKSRLLSDRFSAERPKGSFSTLEIQRTEQGDSAMYLCASSQDRVGDNSPLHFGNGTRLTVT.

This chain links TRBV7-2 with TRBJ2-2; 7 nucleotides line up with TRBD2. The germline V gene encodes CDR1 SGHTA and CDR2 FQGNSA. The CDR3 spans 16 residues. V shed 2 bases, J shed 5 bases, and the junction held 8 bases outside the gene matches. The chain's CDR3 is CASSLYPGGSTGELFF. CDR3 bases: TGTGCCAGCAGCTTATATCCGGGGGGATCGACCGGGGAGCTGTTTTTT. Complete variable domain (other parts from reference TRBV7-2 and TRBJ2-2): GAGVSQSPSNKVTEKGKDVELRCDPISGHTALYWYRQSLGQGLEFLIYFQGNSAPDKSGLPSDRFSAERTGGSVSTLTIQRTQQEDSAVYLCASSLYPGGSTGELFFGEGSRLTVL.

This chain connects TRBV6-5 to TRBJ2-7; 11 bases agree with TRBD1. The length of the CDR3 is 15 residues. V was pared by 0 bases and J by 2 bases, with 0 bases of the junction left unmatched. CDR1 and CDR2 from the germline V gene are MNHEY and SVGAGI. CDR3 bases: TGTGCCAGCAGTTACTCGGGACAGGGGGCCTACGAGCAGTACTTC. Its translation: CASSYSGQGAYEQYF.

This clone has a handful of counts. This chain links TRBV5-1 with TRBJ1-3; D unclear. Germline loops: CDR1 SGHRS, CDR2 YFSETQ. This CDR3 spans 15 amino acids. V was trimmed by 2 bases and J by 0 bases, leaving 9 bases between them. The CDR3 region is CASSLDLSSGNTIYF. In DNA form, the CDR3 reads TGCGCCAGCAGCTTAGATCTGAGCTCTGGAAACACCATATATTTT.

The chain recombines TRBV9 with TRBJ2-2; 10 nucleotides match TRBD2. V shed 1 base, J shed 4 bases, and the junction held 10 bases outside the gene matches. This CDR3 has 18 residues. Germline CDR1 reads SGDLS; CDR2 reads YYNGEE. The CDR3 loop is CASSVRFSGGFTTGELFF. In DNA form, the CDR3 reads TGTGCCAGCAGCGTACGTTTTAGCGGGGGGTTTACCACCGGGGAGCTGTTTTTT.

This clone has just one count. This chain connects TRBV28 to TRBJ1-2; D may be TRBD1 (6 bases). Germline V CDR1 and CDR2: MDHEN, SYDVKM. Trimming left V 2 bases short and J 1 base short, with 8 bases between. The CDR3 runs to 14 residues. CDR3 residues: CASSLGRGNYGYTF. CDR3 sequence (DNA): TGTGCCAGCAGTTTAGGCAGGGGTAACTATGGCTACACCTTC.

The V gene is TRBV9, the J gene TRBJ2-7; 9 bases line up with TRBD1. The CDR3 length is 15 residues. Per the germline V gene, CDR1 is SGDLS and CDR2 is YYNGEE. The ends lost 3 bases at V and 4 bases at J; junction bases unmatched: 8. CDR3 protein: CASSERPGQGYEQYF. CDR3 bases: TGTGCCAGCAGCGAGCGTCCGGGACAGGGTTACGAGCAGTACTTC.

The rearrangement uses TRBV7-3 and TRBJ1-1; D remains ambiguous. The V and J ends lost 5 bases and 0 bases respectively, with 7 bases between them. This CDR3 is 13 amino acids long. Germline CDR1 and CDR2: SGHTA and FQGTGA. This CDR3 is CASSLEMNTEAFF. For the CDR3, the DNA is TGTGCCAGCAGCCTAGAGATGAACACTGAAGCTTTCTTT.

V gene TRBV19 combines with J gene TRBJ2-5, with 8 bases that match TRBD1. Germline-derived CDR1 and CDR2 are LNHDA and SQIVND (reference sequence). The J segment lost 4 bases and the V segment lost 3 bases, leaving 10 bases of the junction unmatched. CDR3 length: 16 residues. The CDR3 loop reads CASSIYLGQDGETQYF. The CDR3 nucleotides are TGTGCCAGTAGTATTTACTTGGGACAGGACGGAGAGACCCAGTACTTC.

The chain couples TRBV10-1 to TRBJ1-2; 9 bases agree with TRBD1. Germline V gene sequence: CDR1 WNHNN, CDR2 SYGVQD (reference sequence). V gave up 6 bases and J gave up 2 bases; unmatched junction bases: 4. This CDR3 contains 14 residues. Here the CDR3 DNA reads TGCGCCAGCAGATTCGGACAGGGGAACTATGGCTACACCTTC. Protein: CASRFGQGNYGYTF.

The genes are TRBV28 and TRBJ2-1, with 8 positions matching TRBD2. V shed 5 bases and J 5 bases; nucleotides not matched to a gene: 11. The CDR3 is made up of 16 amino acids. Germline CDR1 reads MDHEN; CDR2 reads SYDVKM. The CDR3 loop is CASSPSGSGKHNEQFF. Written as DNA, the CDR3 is TGTGCCAGCAGTCCCAGCGGTAGCGGGAAGCACAATGAGCAGTTCTTC. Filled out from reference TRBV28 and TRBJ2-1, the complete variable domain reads DVKVTQSSRYLVKRTGEKVFLECVQDMDHENMFWYRQDPGLGLRLIYFSYDVKMKEKGDIPEGYSVSREKKERFSLILESASTNQTSMYLCASSPSGSGKHNEQFFGPGTRLTVL.

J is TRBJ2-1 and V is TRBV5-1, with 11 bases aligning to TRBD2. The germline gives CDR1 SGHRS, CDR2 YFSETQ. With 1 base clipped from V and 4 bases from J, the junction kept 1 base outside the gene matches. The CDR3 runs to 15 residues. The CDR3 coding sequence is TGCGCCAGCAGCTTGCTAGCGGGGGGTTACAATGAGCAGTTCTTC. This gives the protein CASSLLAGGYNEQFF.

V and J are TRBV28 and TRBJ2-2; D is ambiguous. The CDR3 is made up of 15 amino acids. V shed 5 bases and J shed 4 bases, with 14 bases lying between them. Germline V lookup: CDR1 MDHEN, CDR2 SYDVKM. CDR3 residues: CASSETPRGTGELFF. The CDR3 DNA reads TGTGCCAGCAGTGAGACCCCCAGAGGCACCGGGGAGCTGTTTTTT.

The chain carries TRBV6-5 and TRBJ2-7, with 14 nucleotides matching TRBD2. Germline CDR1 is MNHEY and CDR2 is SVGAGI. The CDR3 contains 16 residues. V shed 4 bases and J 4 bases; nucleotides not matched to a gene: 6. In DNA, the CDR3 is TGTGCCAGCAGTTTTGGGACTAGCGGGAGTGGGTACGAGCAGTACTTC. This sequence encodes CASSFGTSGSGYEQYF.

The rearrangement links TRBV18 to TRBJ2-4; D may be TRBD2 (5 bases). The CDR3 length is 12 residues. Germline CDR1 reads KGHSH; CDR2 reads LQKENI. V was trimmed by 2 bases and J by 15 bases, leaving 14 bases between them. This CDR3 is CASSPTGDHWYF. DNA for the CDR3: TGTGCCAGCTCACCAACCGGGGATCACTGGTACTTC.

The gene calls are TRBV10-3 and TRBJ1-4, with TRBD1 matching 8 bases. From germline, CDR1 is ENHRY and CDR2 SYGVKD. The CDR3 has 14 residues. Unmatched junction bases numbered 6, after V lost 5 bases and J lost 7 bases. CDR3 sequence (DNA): TGTGCCATCAGTTCTACAGGGGGAGGTGAAAAACTGTTTTTT. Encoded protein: CAISSTGGGEKLFF.

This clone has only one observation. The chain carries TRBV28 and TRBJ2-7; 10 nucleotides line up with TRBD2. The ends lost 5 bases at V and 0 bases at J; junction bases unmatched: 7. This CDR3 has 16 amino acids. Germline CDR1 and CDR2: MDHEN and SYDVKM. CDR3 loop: CASSHYSGGPSYEQYF. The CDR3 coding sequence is TGTGCCAGCAGTCATTATAGCGGGGGGCCCTCCTACGAGCAGTACTTC.

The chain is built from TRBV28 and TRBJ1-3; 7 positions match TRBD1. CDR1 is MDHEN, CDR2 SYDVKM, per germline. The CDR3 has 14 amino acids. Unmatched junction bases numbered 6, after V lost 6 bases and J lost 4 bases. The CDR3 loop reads CASRPGQRGNTIYF. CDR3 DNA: TGTGCCAGCAGGCCGGGACAGAGGGGAAACACCATATATTTT.

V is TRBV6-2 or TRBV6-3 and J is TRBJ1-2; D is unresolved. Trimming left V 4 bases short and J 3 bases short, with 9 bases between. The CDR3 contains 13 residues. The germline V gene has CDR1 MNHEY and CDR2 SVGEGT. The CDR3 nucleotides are TGTGCCAGCAGTTCCCCCCCGGACTATGGCTACACCTTC. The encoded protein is CASSSPPDYGYTF.